The sample holds a few counts of the clone carrying this T cell receptor beta chain. The target antigen is unknown. The CDR3 loop spans 14 amino acids. V dropped 5 bases and J dropped 2 bases, with 9 bases sitting between them. Germline CDR1 and CDR2: SGHAT and FQNNGV. This entry comes from a study of human T cells and chemical hapten exposure. Study conclusions and caveats: No alteration of TCRs above 1 in 1000 frequency was seen with DPC sensitization.

From the RACE reads, TCRdb called clonotypes with MiXCR, one entry per CDR3 protein. This table holds approximately 90,000 distinct CDR3 sequences, around 9% found once. Time point indicated: healthy volunteer bleed at 2 weeks. Researchers extracted total RNA from unfractionated whole blood. Sequenced input: whole blood. The chain combines TRBV11-2 with TRBJ1-4, with unresolved D. The TCR sequence derives from a female donor in good health. Some clones in this sample may be carry-over from other donors' samples. The CDR3 protein is CASSHDGTNEKLFF. The CDR3 region has the DNA TGTGCCAGCAGCCACGACGGGACTAATGAAAAACTGTTTTTT.